This T cell receptor beta chain was found in a study of blood T cell repertoires in COVID-19 (dated by TCRdb to the early 2020s). With regard to the full study: Samples covering the acute and convalescent phases of COVID-19 were provided by collaborators in the United States, Italy and Spain. The samples were drawn from the first 160 participants of the ongoing ImmuneRACE study and from 950 to 1,500 subjects provided by 6 global collaborators. HLA class I and class II types, where available, came from metadata supplied by the sample provider rather than from assay-based typing. A de-identified subject ID, COVID-19 status, age in years and sex were almost always included in the sample metadata. The dataset comprised deeply sampled blood TCRbeta repertoires from subjects exposed to, actively infected with, or recovered from COVID-19. A freely available public database, intended as a resource for researchers studying the immune response to SARS-CoV-2, is where the repertoires were released. The material from the prospective study consisted of cDNA or gDNA derived from T cells, B-cell-depleted T cells, or PBMCs.

Worth noting for this clone: Its antigen specificity is not known. The sample holds no much larger clone one base away, and base qualities are not on file.

The immunoSEQ Assay, a bias-controlled multiplex PCR, was used to amplify TCRbeta CDR3 regions from genomic DNA. As for how the authors treated the data: The number of nucleated cells in each sample was estimated from the amplification of reference gene primers within the assay. Sequence reads were collapsed and filtered to measure the absolute abundance of every unique TCRbeta CDR3 rearrangement. For each sample, productive Simpson clonality was calculated by taking the square root of Simpson's diversity index across productive rearrangements. The clones in this table, taken by TCRdb from immuneACCESS, are in-frame only. Not every clone is retained; where verified, under half of the shortfall comes from an unresolved V gene, and the cause of the rest is unknown. V, J and clone size are taken as reported in that table, and D and trimming were inferred from the DNA itself. In this sample the table shows 150,000 to 160,000 clones, about three quarters of which occur a single time. The ten largest account for roughly 1.7% of the sample.

Here is what the overall study found, with its caveats: The quantity of clinical and demographic metadata differed by source and by participant and was supplied without curation.

The germline V gene supplies CDR1 MNHNS and CDR2 SASEGT. V drops 2 bases and J drops 4 bases, leaving 15 bases in between. Spanning cysteine to phenylalanine, the CDR3 consists of 15 amino acids. Of the read, only the CDR3 DNA is kept; its 45 bases are in frame from base 1. Whole blood was collected in K2EDTA tubes by collaborating institutions according to the institutions' own protocols. Collaborator samples were shipped for TCRbeta analysis as frozen whole blood, isolated PBMCs, or DNA extracted from either sample type. The clonotype comes from a man older than 75 with acute or convalescent COVID-19. The source material was peripheral blood. The rearrangement joined TRBV6-1 to TRBJ2-7, and possibly TRBD1, on 6 matching bases. The DNA sequence is as follows: TGTGCCAGCAGTGAAAACCCAGGGGAAGGGTACGAGCAGTACTTC. The translation is CASSENPGEGYEQYF.